Below, 7 T cell receptor beta chains from the same sample are listed, as sequenced in a study of T-cell reconstitution after alpha-beta-depleted transplantation in children. Unique molecular identifiers were built into the TCRbeta library. MiXCR, run by TCRdb on the PCR reads, gives a single entry per CDR3 protein. This sample has fewer than 350,000 distinct CDR3 sequences; 9.5% to 13% occur once, and the top ten carry 7.5%. Sequenced material: PBMCs, taken before TCRalphabeta/CD19-depleted stem cell transplant. These receptors came from a boy in the first two years of life with acute myeloid leukemia, due to receive a stem cell transplant.

This chain connects TRBV6-1 to TRBJ2-3, with 7 positions matching TRBD2. CDR1 and CDR2 from the germline V gene are MNHNS and SASEGT. CDR3 length: 19 residues. With 1 base clipped from V and 4 bases from J, the junction kept 17 bases outside the gene matches. The CDR3 DNA is TGTGCCAGCAGTGAAGTCGGGGCGGGAGATACCAGAGCGGCAGATACGCAGTATTTT. This codes for CASSEVGAGDTRAADTQYF.

The chain is built from TRBV20-1 and TRBJ1-2; D gene uncertain. The CDR3 has 12 residues. V was trimmed by 4 bases and J by 8 bases, leaving 14 bases between them. CDR1 and CDR2 (germline): DFQATT, SNEGSKA (reference sequence). CDR3 residues: CSATDAGRGYTF. Written as DNA, the CDR3 is TGCAGTGCTACCGATGCAGGTCGGGGCTACACCTTC.

This clonotype was found a few times. The junction departs from the called germline gene at one end, perhaps through a read error. This rearrangement joins TRBV28 to TRBJ2-7; 7 bases match TRBD1. The germline V gene encodes CDR1 MDHEN and CDR2 SYDVKM. The CDR3 runs 12 residues. CDR3 sequence: CASSFQGGEEYF. CDR3 bases: TGTGCCAGCAGTTTTCAAGGGGGCGAGGAGTACTTC. Full variable domain (rest looked up from reference TRBV28 and TRBJ2-7): DVKVTQSSRYLVKRTGEKVFLECVQDMDHENMFWYRQDPGLGLRLIYFSYDVKMKEKGDIPEGYSVSREKKERFSLILESASTNQTSMYLCASSFQGGEEYFGPGTRLTVT.

The V call is TRBV12-3 or TRBV12-4, the J call TRBJ2-7; D is perhaps TRBD1 or TRBD2 (6 bases each). V was cut by 6 bases and J by 3 bases, with 21 bases left in between. The CDR3 is made up of 16 amino acids. CDR3 nucleotide sequence: TGTGCCAGCAGATCTGACTCGGGGAAGGGGGGCTACGAGCAGTACTTC. The encoded protein is CASRSDSGKGGYEQYF.

A few counts support this clonotype. This chain joins TRBV4-2 and TRBJ2-7; D unresolved. Trimming shortened V by 4 bases and J by 6 bases, and 13 bases separated the two germline ends. The CDR3 extends over 13 amino acids. CDR1 and CDR2 from the germline V gene are LGHNA and YNFKEQ. The CDR3 protein is CASSRTQLCEQYF. Written as DNA, the CDR3 is TGTGCCAGCAGCCGTACCCAGCTCTGCGAGCAGTACTTC.

This clonotype came up many times. This chain joins TRBV5-5 and TRBJ2-5; tentative D call: TRBD1 (5 bases). The CDR3 loop spans 12 amino acids. Per the germline V gene, CDR1 is SGHKS and CDR2 is YYEKEE (reference sequence). V was pared by 2 bases and J by 3 bases, with 5 bases between. The CDR3 nucleotides are TGTGCCAGCAGCTTCAGGGAAGAGACCCAGTACTTC. Protein product: CASSFREETQYF.

This clonotype showed up just a few times. The rearrangement uses TRBV27 and TRBJ1-5; D unclear. Germline CDR1 is MNHEY and CDR2 is SMNVEV (reference sequence). CDR3 length equals 14 residues. The V end lost 7 bases, the J end lost 4 bases, and 14 bases lay between the germline ends. The CDR3 bases are TGTGCCAGCACCCTCCGGGCGGGGAATCAGCCCCAGCATTTT. Its translation: CASTLRAGNQPQHF.